The clone carrying this T cell receptor beta chain has only one observation. Profiled with immunoSEQ multiplex PCR; TCRdb holds only in-frame clones, not every one. Of 70,000 or so clones listed, approximately 88% are singletons. The sample comes from a study of technical replicates of blood from a handful of donors. CDR1 is SGHNT and CDR2 is YYREEE in the germline V gene (reference sequence). The V end lost 3 bases, the J end lost 9 bases, and 7 bases lay between the germline ends. There are 11 residues in the CDR3. The TCR was taken from a human donor in good health. Some clones in this sample may be carry-over from other donors' samples. V usage is TRBV5-4 and J usage is TRBJ2-1; no definite D call. The specimen sequenced was PBMCs. CDR3 sequence reads: CASSSFIEQFF. Written as DNA, the CDR3 is TGTGCCAGCAGCTCCTTTATTGAGCAGTTCTTC.